This T cell receptor beta chain is from a study of beta chain features in type 1 diabetes. The sample holds a few counts of this clone. What it binds is unknown. Since all of the isolated RNA was reverse transcribed, expressed TCRB transcripts were what got sequenced. TCRdb's copy holds only in-frame clones and misses some; the assay was immunoSEQ multiplex PCR. The sample has about 900,000 clones; roughly a sixth are singletons. Findings and limits, study-wide: All four CD4+ subsets of Type 1 diabetes patients contained TCRB CDR3s that were moderately but significantly shorter. Researchers reported that naive, central memory and Treg TCRB repertoires appeared more similar in patients than in healthy donors.

Each sorted fraction was over 95% pure. CDR3 length: 16 residues. CDR1 is LGHNA, CDR2 YSLEER, per germline. V shed 0 bases and J shed 3 bases, with 14 bases lying between them. The sequenced sample consisted of naive CD4+ T cells from blood. This TCR was recovered from a woman in her late teens or twenties in good health. This chain joins TRBV4-3 and TRBJ1-2; D unclear. CDR3 coding DNA: TGCGCCAGCAGCCAAGACGGACGGGGTCTATACTATGGCTACACCTTC. This gives the protein CASSQDGRGLYYGYTF.